Below are 14 T cell receptor beta chains sequenced from a single sample in a study of shared clonotypes between healthy human individuals. Clones were sequenced by immunoSEQ multiplex PCR, and TCRdb holds only the in-frame ones, with some missing. The table shows around 2,000,000 clones, with about 95% occurring only once. The sample consisted of naive CD4+ T cells sorted from blood. The subset was: CD45RA+ positively selected. These receptors came from a man younger than 35 in good health.

The J gene is TRBJ1-4, the V gene TRBV5-6; D unclear. The CDR3 loop spans 14 amino acids. Looked up from germline, CDR1 is SGHDT and CDR2 is YYEEEE. V lost 0 bases and J lost 5, with 8 bases in between. This CDR3 is CASSLEPSNEKLFF. Written as DNA, the CDR3 is TGTGCCAGCAGCTTGGAGCCATCCAATGAAAAACTGTTTTTT.

The V gene is TRBV2, the J gene TRBJ2-7; D ambiguous. Trimming removed 8 bases from V and 2 bases from J, with 10 bases in between. CDR1 and CDR2 from the germline V gene are SNHLY and FYNNEI. The CDR3 spans 12 residues. The chain's CDR3 is CASGPSTYEQYF. CDR3 nucleotides: TGTGCCAGCGGGCCCTCGACCTACGAGCAGTACTTC.

This chain joins TRBV5-1 and TRBJ2-5; unclear D gene. The CDR3 spans 15 residues. Trimming shortened V by 4 bases and J by 2 bases, and 15 bases separated the two germline ends. CDR1 is SGHRS and CDR2 is YFSETQ in the germline V gene. CDR3: CASSGSGLTQETQYF. In DNA, the CDR3 is TGCGCCAGCAGCGGGTCGGGCCTGACGCAAGAGACCCAGTACTTC.

The genes are TRBV10-1 and TRBJ2-2; D gene unclear. Germline assignment: CDR1 WNHNN and CDR2 SYGVQD (reference sequence). The CDR3 totals 18 residues. The V gene lost 2 bases and the J gene lost 0 bases, with 16 bases spanning the gap. CDR3 sequence (DNA): TGCGCCAGCAGTGAGAAAGGAAAGAAATCCGCGAACACCGGGGAGCTGTTTTTT. Encoded protein: CASSEKGKKSANTGELFF.

V gene TRBV5-1 combines with J gene TRBJ2-4; D unclear. The CDR3 has 16 amino acids. Germline assignment: CDR1 SGHRS and CDR2 YFSETQ. Deletions cut 4 bases from V and 0 bases from J, with 14 bases between. In nucleotides, the CDR3 is TGCGCCAGCAGCCGGGCGGCTCCTCTAGCCAAAAACATTCAGTACTTC. This encodes CASSRAAPLAKNIQYF.

The genes are TRBV6-6 and TRBJ1-4; the match to TRBD1 covers 7 bases. In germline, CDR1 is MNHNY, CDR2 SVGAGI (reference sequence). After removal of 2 bases from V and 2 bases from J, the junction contained 2 bases not matched to a gene. The CDR3 is made up of 15 amino acids. The CDR3 DNA is TGTGCCAGCAGTTACACGACAGGGACTAATGAAAAACTGTTTTTT. Protein: CASSYTTGTNEKLFF.

The chain couples TRBV19 to TRBJ1-3; D gene ambiguous. V lost 6 bases, J lost 2 bases, and 14 bases lay in between. Germline V gene data show CDR1 as LNHDA and CDR2 as SQIVND (reference sequence). CDR3 length: 15 residues. CDR3 sequence reads: CASRLGPTTGNTIYF. CDR3 DNA sequence: TGTGCCAGTAGGCTGGGCCCAACAACTGGAAACACCATATATTTT. Full variable domain (remainder filled in from reference TRBV19 and TRBJ1-3): DGGITQSPKYLFRKEGQNVTLSCEQNLNHDAMYWYRQDPGQGLRLIYYSQIVNDFQKGDIAEGYSVSREKKESFPLTVTSAQKNPTAFYLCASRLGPTTGNTIYFGEGSWLTVV.

The chain links TRBV10-2 to TRBJ1-5; possibly TRBD1 for D (6 bases). The CDR3 covers 11 residues. Germline V gene lookup returns CDR1 WSHSY and CDR2 SAAADI. Trimming cost V 8 bases and J 6 bases, with 8 bases left between them. The CDR3 sequence: CASGRGQPQHF. The CDR3 DNA is TGCGCCAGCGGCAGGGGTCAGCCCCAGCATTTT.

The rearrangement joins TRBV11-2 to TRBJ2-2; tentative D call: TRBD1 (6 bases). This CDR3 region has 13 residues. Germline CDR1 and CDR2: SGHAT and FQNNGV. V dropped 6 bases and J dropped 7 bases, with 12 bases sitting between them. CDR3 protein: CASSAQGGGELFF. Here the CDR3 DNA reads TGTGCCAGCAGTGCACAGGGTGGCGGGGAGCTGTTTTTT.

V gene TRBV19 combines with J gene TRBJ2-7; 7 positions match TRBD1. V was clipped by 5 bases and J by 2 bases; unmatched bases: 6. CDR3 length: 14 amino acids. Germline-derived CDR1 and CDR2 are LNHDA and SQIVND (reference sequence). The CDR3 region has the DNA TGTGCCAGTAGTTTACAGGGGTGGACCTACGAGCAGTACTTC. Amino acids: CASSLQGWTYEQYF.

CDR3 nucleotides: TGTGCCAGCTCAACCTTACAGGGGAGAGATCAGCCCCAGCATTTT. It specifies CASSTLQGRDQPQHF. The rearrangement joins TRBV18 to TRBJ1-5, with TRBD1 matching 7 bases. In germline, CDR1 is KGHSH, CDR2 LQKENI. This CDR3 comprises 15 residues. V was pared by 5 bases and J by 5 bases, with 9 bases of the junction left unmatched.

A note on this clone: A much larger clone sits a single nucleotide away, making a read error possible. This chain joins TRBV27 and TRBJ2-7, with 10 nucleotides matching TRBD2. The CDR3 loop spans 16 amino acids. Germline V lookup: CDR1 MNHEY, CDR2 SMNVEV (reference sequence). The CDR3 DNA follows: TGTGCCAGCAGTTCACCTAGCGGGAGCAATACCTACGGGCAGTACTTC. Translated: CASSSPSGSNTYGQYF.

This clone was seen just once. Its ends do not fully match the called genes, so a read error is possible. V gene TRBV20-1 combines with J gene TRBJ1-2; D unresolved. This CDR3 region has 11 residues. CDR1 and CDR2 from the germline V gene are DFQATT and SNEGSKA (reference sequence). CDR3 region: CSARDYLLTPF. CDR3 nucleotides: TGCAGTGCTAGAGATTACCTTTTGACGCCCTTC.

The CDR3 coding sequence is TGCGCCAGCAGCCGGACAGGTAGTAACAAAGAGACCCAGTACTTC. It encodes CASSRTGSNKETQYF. V is TRBV5-1 and J is TRBJ2-5; 7 nucleotides align to TRBD1. The V gene end was trimmed by 4 bases and the J gene end by 3 bases; junction bases not matched to a gene: 9. Germline values: CDR1 SGHRS, CDR2 YFSETQ. CDR3 size: 15 residues.